This TCR beta chain was sequenced for a study of blood T cell repertoires in COVID-19. On the study more broadly: Acute-phase and convalescent COVID-19 samples originated in the United States, Italy and Spain.

The V and J ends lost 5 bases and 2 bases respectively, with 10 bases between them. The CDR3 sequence is 14 residues long. Germline CDR1 and CDR2: SGHVS and FQNEAQ. This clone was found once. In the source study's methods: The authors estimated nucleated cell counts from reference gene primer amplification. Sequenced by immunoSEQ multiplex PCR; TCRdb stores in-frame clones only, minus some. Clone size and the V and J calls come from that table; the DNA yielded D and trimming. The sample yields nearly 90,000 clones, roughly 88% seen once. The receptor was derived from a man of 80 years or more with acute or convalescent COVID-19. Sequencing input: peripheral blood. The rearrangement joins TRBV7-8 to TRBJ2-1; D possibly corresponds to TRBD1 (5 bases). The CDR3 protein is CASSPRVAYNEQFF. Here the CDR3 DNA reads TGTGCCAGCAGCCCCAGGGTTGCCTACAATGAGCAGTTCTTC. Full variable domain (rest looked up from reference TRBV7-8 and TRBJ2-1): GAGVSQSPRYKVAKRGQDVALRCDPISGHVSLFWYQQALGQGPEFLTYFQNEAQLDKSGLPSDRFFAERPEGSVSTLKIQRTQQEDSAVYLCASSPRVAYNEQFFGPGTRLTVL.